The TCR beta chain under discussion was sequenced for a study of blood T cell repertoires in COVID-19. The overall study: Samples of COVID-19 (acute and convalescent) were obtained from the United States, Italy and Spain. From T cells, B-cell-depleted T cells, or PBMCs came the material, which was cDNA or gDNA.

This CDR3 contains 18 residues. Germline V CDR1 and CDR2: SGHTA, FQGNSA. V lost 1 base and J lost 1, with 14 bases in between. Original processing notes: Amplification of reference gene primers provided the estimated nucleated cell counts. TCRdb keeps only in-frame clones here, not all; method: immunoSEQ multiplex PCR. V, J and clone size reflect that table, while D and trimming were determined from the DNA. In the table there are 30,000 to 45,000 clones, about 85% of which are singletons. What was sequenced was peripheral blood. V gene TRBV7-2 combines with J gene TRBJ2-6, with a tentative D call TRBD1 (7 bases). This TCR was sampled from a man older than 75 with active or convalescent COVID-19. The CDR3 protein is CASSLVVQGRSGANVLTF. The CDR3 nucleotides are TGTGCCAGCAGCTTAGTGGTACAGGGGAGGTCTGGGGCCAACGTCCTGACTTTC.